A single sample gave rise to the 7 T cell receptor beta chains below, sequenced in a study of persistence of HIV-infected CD4 T cells. Nonspecific anti-CD3/anti-CD28 bead stimulation represents the broad CD4+ T cell repertoire. CD4+ T cells upregulating both CD40 ligand and CD69 were sorted as responding cells. What these receptors recognize is not known. This was the immunoSEQ version 4 assay in survey mode. Using immunoSEQ multiplex PCR, the repertoire was profiled, and TCRdb retains in-frame clones only, with some absent. This table holds 40,000 to 55,000 clones, about 88% found once. This specimen consisted of CD4+ T cells sorted from PBMCs after 18-hour stimulation, obtained from a patient who received antiretroviral therapy. All receptors derive from an adult woman with HIV who was CMV-seropositive.

V usage is TRBV29-1 and J usage is TRBJ1-5; no reliable D call. The CDR3 is made up of 14 amino acids. CDR1 and CDR2 from the germline V gene are SQVTM and ANQGSEA. Trimming shortened V by 1 base and J by 0 bases, and 7 bases separated the two germline ends. The CDR3 here is CSVEGQDSNQPQHF. As DNA, the CDR3 is TGCAGCGTTGAAGGCCAGGATAGCAATCAGCCCCAGCATTTT.

The CDR3 is CASSFIRTGAQETQYF. DNA of the CDR3: TGCGCCAGCAGCTTTATCAGAACCGGGGCCCAAGAGACCCAGTACTTC. The chain carries TRBV5-1 and TRBJ2-5; D assignment may be TRBD1 or TRBD2 (5 bases each). From germline, CDR1 is SGHRS and CDR2 YFSETQ. The germline V and J ends were trimmed by 2 bases and 1 base, with 15 bases remaining between them. CDR3 length equals 16 residues.

This sequence joins TRBV21-1 and TRBJ2-3. TRBV21-1 is given as a pseudogene. CDR3 length: 11 residues. CDR3 residues: CASSRQDTQYF. For the CDR3, the DNA is TGTGCCAGCAGCCGGCAAGATACGCAGTATTTT.

The rearrangement uses TRBV30 and TRBJ2-6; D uncertain. This CDR3 contains 16 residues. Per germline, CDR1 GTSNPN and CDR2 SVGIG (reference sequence). V gave up 2 bases and J gave up 1 base, with 12 bases separating them. CDR3 region: CAWSSVPGSGANVLTF. CDR3 nucleotide sequence: TGTGCCTGGAGTTCGGTCCCGGGTTCTGGGGCCAACGTCCTGACTTTC.

The genes are TRBV29-1 and TRBJ1-1; tentatively, D is TRBD1 (6 bases). Germline CDR1 is SQVTM and CDR2 is ANQGSEA. Trimming pared 4 bases from V and 2 bases from J, leaving 14 bases between. The CDR3 is 14 residues long. CDR3 in amino acids: CSVALGAANTEAFF. The CDR3 nucleotides are TGCAGCGTTGCCCTGGGGGCCGCCAACACTGAAGCTTTCTTT.

This rearrangement joins TRBV3-1 (or the pseudogene TRBV3-2) to TRBJ1-5; 10 nucleotides agree with TRBD1. The CDR3 covers 13 residues. J was trimmed by 9 bases and V by 4 bases; bases with no gene match: 3. Germline CDR1 reads LGHDT; CDR2 reads YNNKEL (reference sequence). CDR3 DNA sequence: TGTGCCAGCAGCCGGACAGGGGGGGGGCCCCAGCATTTT. This sequence encodes CASSRTGGGPQHF.

V gene TRBV15 combines with J gene TRBJ1-2; D possibly corresponds to TRBD1 (6 bases). V lost 0 bases and J 8 bases, leaving 13 bases between the germline ends. CDR1 and CDR2 from the germline V gene are LNHNV and YYDKDF (reference sequence). The CDR3 runs to 14 residues. The CDR3 bases are TGTGCCACCAGCAGAGATATGGGGGCGCGGGGCTACACCTTC. Its translation: CATSRDMGARGYTF.